This record covers a single T cell receptor beta chain. The ends were cut back, 4 bases at V and 0 bases at J, with 10 bases in the middle. This CDR3 is built from 15 residues. Germline V gene data show CDR1 as MGHRA and CDR2 as YSYEKL. The data were produced by immunoSEQ multiplex PCR, yet TCRdb's version contains in-frame clones alone and is incomplete. The sample contains roughly 120,000 clones, about nine tenths of which appear only once. This sample is drawn from a study of OX40 agonist ivuxolimab in advanced cancers. Sequenced here: CD4+ or CD8+ T cells sorted from blood, sampled in a trial of the OX40 agonist ivuxolimab. This chain links TRBV4-1 with TRBJ2-1; D is unclear. The TCR comes from an adult with an advanced solid tumor such as melanoma, head and neck, liver or kidney cancer. CDR3 residues: CASSRPGDSYNEQFF. The CDR3, as DNA: TGCGCCAGCAGCCGCCCAGGAGACTCCTACAATGAGCAGTTCTTC.